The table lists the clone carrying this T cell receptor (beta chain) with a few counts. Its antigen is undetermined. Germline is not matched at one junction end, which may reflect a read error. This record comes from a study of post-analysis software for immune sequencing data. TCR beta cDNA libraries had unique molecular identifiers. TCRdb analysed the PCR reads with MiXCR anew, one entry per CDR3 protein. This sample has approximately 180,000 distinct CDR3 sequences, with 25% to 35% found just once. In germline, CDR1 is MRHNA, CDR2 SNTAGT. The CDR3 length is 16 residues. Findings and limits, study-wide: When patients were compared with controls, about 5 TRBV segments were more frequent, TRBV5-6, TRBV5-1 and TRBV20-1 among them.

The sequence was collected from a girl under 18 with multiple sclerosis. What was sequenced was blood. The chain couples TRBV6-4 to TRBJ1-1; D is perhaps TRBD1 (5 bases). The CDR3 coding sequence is TGTGCCAGCAGTAAAACACAGGATATACCGAACACTGAGGCTTTCTTT. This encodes CASSKTQDIPNTEAFF.